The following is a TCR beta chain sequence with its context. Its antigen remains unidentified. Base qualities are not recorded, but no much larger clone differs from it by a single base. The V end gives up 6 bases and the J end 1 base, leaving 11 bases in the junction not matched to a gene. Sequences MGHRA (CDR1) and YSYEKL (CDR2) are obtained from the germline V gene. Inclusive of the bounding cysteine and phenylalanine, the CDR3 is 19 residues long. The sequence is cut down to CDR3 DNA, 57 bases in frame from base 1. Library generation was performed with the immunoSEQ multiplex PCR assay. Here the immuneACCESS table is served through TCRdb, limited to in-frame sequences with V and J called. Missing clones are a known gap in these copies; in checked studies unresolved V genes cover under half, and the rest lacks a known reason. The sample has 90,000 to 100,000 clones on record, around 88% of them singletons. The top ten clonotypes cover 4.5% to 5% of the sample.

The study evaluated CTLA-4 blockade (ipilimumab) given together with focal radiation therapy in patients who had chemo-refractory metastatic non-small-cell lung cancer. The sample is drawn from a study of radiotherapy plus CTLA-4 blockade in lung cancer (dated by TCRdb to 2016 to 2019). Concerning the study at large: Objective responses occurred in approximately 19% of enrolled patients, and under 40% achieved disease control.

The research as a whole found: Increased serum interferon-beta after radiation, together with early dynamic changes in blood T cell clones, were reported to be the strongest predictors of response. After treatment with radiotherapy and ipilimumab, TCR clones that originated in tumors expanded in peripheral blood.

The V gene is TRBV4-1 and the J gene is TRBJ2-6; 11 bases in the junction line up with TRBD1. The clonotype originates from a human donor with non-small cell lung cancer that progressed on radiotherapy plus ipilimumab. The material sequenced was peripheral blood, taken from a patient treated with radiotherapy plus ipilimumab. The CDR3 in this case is CASRGRTDRGLSGANVLTF. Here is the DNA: TGCGCCAGCAGGGGGAGAACGGACAGGGGGCTTTCTGGGGCCAACGTCCTGACTTTC.